These 30 T cell receptor beta chains originate from one sample sequenced in a study of blood T cells in healthy people across ages (dated by TCRdb to the mid-2010s). Preparation of the library involved 5' RACE. Sequencing instrument: Illumina HiSeq 2500. A second PCR of roughly 7 to 11 cycles was performed with a sample-barcoded 5' primer and a J-beta primer mix. The raw public data were reprocessed by TCRdb itself: fastp quality trimming at Q25, MiXCR clonotype calling, in-frame beta chains only. A single entry per CDR3 protein holds the most common genes and DNA from its merged rows. This sample holds hundreds of thousands of distinct CDR3 sequences; approximately 53% were observed only once. Of the sample, around 25% is held by the ten largest clones. Sequenced input: blood. These receptors all come from a man aged 40-55 years in good health.

With regard to this clonotype: A junction boundary mismatches the germline segment, possibly from a read error. The rearrangement uses TRBV5-1 and TRBJ2-5; TRBD2 agrees at 8 bases. There are 16 residues in the CDR3. The V gene's germline CDR1 is SGHRS and CDR2 YFSETQ. CDR3 amino acids: CASRPLVGRGEETQYF. CDR3 bases: TGCGCTAGCAGGCCCTTGGTCGGGAGGGGTGAGGAGACCCAGTACTTC.

This clonotype appeared many times. V is TRBV29-1 and J is TRBJ2-7, with TRBD2 identical over 12 bases. The V segment lost 5 bases and the J segment 4 bases; nucleotides outside the gene matches: 3. The CDR3 has 13 residues. CDR1 and CDR2 from the germline V gene are SQVTM and ANQGSEA. The CDR3 here is CSVLTSGSYEQYF. The CDR3 DNA is TGCAGCGTTCTGACTAGCGGGAGTTACGAGCAGTACTTC.

This chain joins TRBV7-9 and TRBJ1-5; 7 bases map to TRBD1. The germline V gene has CDR1 SEHNR and CDR2 FQNEAQ (reference sequence). Trimming took 4 bases from V and 6 from J; bases not matched to a gene: 9. This CDR3 spans 15 amino acids. Here the CDR3 reads CASSSTGTVGQPQHF. The CDR3 nucleotides are TGTGCCAGCAGCTCCACCGGGACAGTAGGTCAGCCCCAGCATTTT.

The chain is built from TRBV20-1 and TRBJ2-7; TRBD1 matches 8 bases. J lost 2 bases, V lost 6 bases, and 9 bases had no gene match. The CDR3 totals 14 residues. The germline V gene has CDR1 DFQATT and CDR2 SNEGSKA (reference sequence). CDR3 in DNA: TGCAGTGCAGCCCAGGGGGCTGGGGCCTACGAGCAGTACTTC. Its translation: CSAAQGAGAYEQYF.

The V gene is TRBV20-1, the J gene TRBJ2-5; tentatively, D is TRBD2 (6 bases). CDR1 and CDR2 from the germline V gene are DFQATT and SNEGSKA (reference sequence). The CDR3 is made up of 20 amino acids. The V and J ends lost 8 bases and 2 bases respectively, with 36 bases between them. The CDR3: CSPLGRGRDPPGENQETQYF. The DNA for the CDR3 is TGCAGTCCCCTCGGCCGAGGCAGGGATCCACCGGGGGAAAATCAAGAGACCCAGTACTTC.

This chain's CDR3 is CASSLTGTGETQYF. In nucleotides, the CDR3 is TGTGCCAGCAGCCTAACCGGGACTGGAGAGACCCAGTACTTC. The chain links TRBV28 to TRBJ2-5; weak D call: TRBD2 (6 bases). Germline lookup yields CDR1 MDHEN and CDR2 SYDVKM. The CDR3 is 14 amino acids. Trimming cost V 6 bases and J 4 bases, with 15 bases left between them.

As regards this clonotype: Because the CDR3 is missing its conserved closing phenylalanine or tryptophan, this is likely a read error. The chain has TRBV29-1 and TRBJ2-7; 8 bases align to TRBD1. The CDR3 has 14 residues. The germline V gene encodes CDR1 SQVTM and CDR2 ANQGSEA. V gave up 3 bases and J gave up 2 bases; unmatched junction bases: 6. CDR3 bases: TGCAGCGTTGAGGACAGGGTCATCCCCTACGAGCAGTACTAC. Its protein product is CSVEDRVIPYEQYY.

The sample holds many counts of this clonotype. V usage is TRBV15 and J usage is TRBJ2-7; D perhaps matches TRBD2 (5 bases). The germline V gene has CDR1 LNHNV and CDR2 YYDKDF (reference sequence). Trimming left V 8 bases short and J 5 bases short, with 19 bases between. There are 14 residues in the CDR3. CDR3 region: CATSTPGFRNEQYF. CDR3 nucleotides: TGTGCCACCTCGACGCCGGGATTTAGAAACGAGCAGTACTTC.

J is TRBJ1-6 and V is TRBV27; 8 bases match TRBD1. The CDR3 contains 15 residues. Germline V gives CDR1 MNHEY, CDR2 SMNVEV (reference sequence). V shed 7 bases and J 8 bases; nucleotides not matched to a gene: 10. CDR3 in DNA: TGTGCCAGCACCCCTCGGACAGGGAAGGATTCACCCCTCCACTTT. Translating it yields CASTPRTGKDSPLHF.

This sequence joins TRBV5-5 and TRBJ2-3; D might be TRBD1 (6 bases). The germline V gene encodes CDR1 SGHKS and CDR2 YYEKEE (reference sequence). V lost 3 bases to trimming and J lost 2 bases, with 13 bases between them. The CDR3 contains 15 residues. The CDR3 bases are TGTGCCAGCAGCTCGGACAGCCTTCTCACAGATACGCAGTATTTT. Translation: CASSSDSLLTDTQYF.

The chain links TRBV15 to TRBJ2-3, with D perhaps TRBD1 or TRBD2 (5 bases each). The germline V gene encodes CDR1 LNHNV and CDR2 YYDKDF (reference sequence). V lost 0 bases and J 2 bases, leaving 12 bases between the germline ends. CDR3 length equals 16 residues. The CDR3 DNA reads TGTGCCACCAGCAGAGAACTAGGGGCATTCACAGATACGCAGTATTTT. Protein sequence: CATSRELGAFTDTQYF.

This clonotype was counted a single time. V and J are TRBV19 and TRBJ1-4; D remains ambiguous. Trimming took off 0 bases at V and 7 bases at J, with 12 bases between the two ends. This CDR3 contains 15 residues. Germline V gives CDR1 LNHDA, CDR2 SQIVND (reference sequence). CDR3 DNA: TGTGCCAGTAGTATAGACCCCGCGGCAGGTGAAAAACTGTTTTTT. Amino acids: CASSIDPAAGEKLFF.

The chain recombines TRBV28 with TRBJ1-4; 8 bases are a match to TRBD1. The CDR3 extends over 17 amino acids. V was pared by 6 bases and J by 4 bases, with 13 bases of the junction left unmatched. Germline V CDR1 and CDR2: MDHEN, SYDVKM. The CDR3 DNA reads as TGTGCCAGCAGACTAGCCTTGACGGGACAGGTTAATGAAAAACTGTTTTTT. It is translated as CASRLALTGQVNEKLFF.

This chain joins TRBV2 and TRBJ1-1; D unresolved. Germline CDR1 and CDR2: SNHLY and FYNNEI. The ends were cut back, 0 bases at V and 6 bases at J, with 11 bases in the middle. CDR3 size: 14 residues. CDR3 nucleotides: TGTGCCAGCAGTGAAGCGCTTCTTGCTTCTGAAGCTTTCTTT. This translates into CASSEALLASEAFF.

This clonotype was counted between two and nine times. This may be a read error, as it is one base from a much larger clone. V and J are TRBV27 and TRBJ2-5; 7 nucleotides align to TRBD2. CDR1 MNHEY and CDR2 SMNVEV come from the germline V gene (reference sequence). The CDR3 extends over 15 amino acids. V lost 6 bases to trimming and J lost 5 bases; unmatched junction nucleotides: 12. The DNA of the CDR3 is TGTGCCAGCAGCCGGGGGGTAGGGCTCGAGGAGACCCAGTACTTC. Protein product: CASSRGVGLEETQYF.

The chain couples TRBV20-1 to TRBJ2-7, with 7 bases lining up with TRBD1. The CDR3 spans 16 residues. Trimming removed 0 bases from V and 0 bases from J; junction bases left unmatched: 8. The germline CDR1 and CDR2 sequences are DFQATT and SNEGSKA (reference sequence). The CDR3 DNA follows: TGCAGTGCTAGAGATAGGGGGCAGGGTCGCTCCTACGAGCAGTACTTC. Translating it yields CSARDRGQGRSYEQYF.

This clonotype has more than one count but fewer than ten. The chain has TRBV12-3 or TRBV12-4 and TRBJ2-5; D might be TRBD1 (6 bases). V was pared by 7 bases and J by 7 bases, with 10 bases between. CDR3 size: 11 residues. The CDR3 here is CASKKGGTQYF. In nucleotides, the CDR3 is TGTGCCAGCAAAAAAGGGGGGACCCAGTACTTC.

This chain uses TRBV9 with TRBJ2-5, with D uncertain. This CDR3 region has 13 residues. Germline assignment: CDR1 SGDLS and CDR2 YYNGEE. Between the trimmed V and J ends, which lost 0 bases and 5 bases, there was a span of 8 bases. The CDR3 spells CASSVDFQETQYF. The CDR3 nucleotides are TGTGCCAGCAGCGTAGATTTCCAGGAGACCCAGTACTTC.

Here the CDR3 DNA reads TGTGCCAGCAGTGACGGAGACATGAACACTGAAGCTTTCTTT. Residues: CASSDGDMNTEAFF. The V and J genes are TRBV6-4 and TRBJ1-1; D uncertain. The germline V and J ends were trimmed by 2 bases and 0 bases, with 7 bases remaining between them. The CDR3 is 14 amino acids. CDR1 and CDR2 from the germline V gene are MRHNA and SNTAGT.

This sequence joins TRBV29-1 and TRBJ2-3; 7 positions agree with TRBD1. The trim removed 2 bases at V and 5 bases at J, leaving 1 base unmatched. This CDR3 is 12 amino acids long. Germline V gene data show CDR1 as SQVTM and CDR2 as ANQGSEA. CDR3 nucleotides: TGCAGCGTTGAAACAGGGGTAGATACGCAGTATTTT. It translates to CSVETGVDTQYF.

The rearrangement links TRBV7-3 to TRBJ2-2, with TRBD2 matching 11 bases. Germline V lookup: CDR1 SGHTA, CDR2 FQGTGA. The CDR3 covers 20 residues. After removal of 5 bases from V and 2 bases from J, the junction contained 16 bases not matched to a gene. In DNA, the CDR3 is TGTGCCAGCAGCGACTCTACTAGCGGGGGCTCTACGGGTAACACCGGGGAGCTGTTTTTT. It translates to CASSDSTSGGSTGNTGELFF.

The chain carries TRBV25-1 and TRBJ1-1, with D perhaps TRBD1 (6 bases). V was trimmed by 3 bases and J by 4 bases, leaving 18 bases between them. Germline V gene data show CDR1 as MGHDK and CDR2 as SYGVNS. The CDR3 extends over 16 amino acids. This chain's CDR3 is CASSDPQQGVGTEAFF. CDR3 nucleotide sequence: TGTGCCAGCAGTGATCCCCAACAGGGTGTAGGCACTGAAGCTTTCTTT.

In its sample, this clonotype was seen many times. The V and J genes are TRBV4-2 and TRBJ2-2; no clear D. Germline CDR1 reads LGHNA; CDR2 reads YNFKEQ. V lost 0 bases and J lost 5, with 7 bases in between. The CDR3 covers 14 residues. The CDR3 region has the DNA TGTGCCAGCAGCCAAGAAGGACGGACCGGGGAGCTGTTTTTT. Its protein product is CASSQEGRTGELFF.

The CDR3 loop reads CSVSGTSGGTTDTQYF. CDR3 sequence (DNA): TGCAGCGTTTCCGGGACTAGCGGGGGGACCACAGATACGCAGTATTTT. V and J are TRBV29-1 and TRBJ2-3; 15 positions match TRBD2. Germline V lookup: CDR1 SQVTM, CDR2 ANQGSEA. The CDR3 is made up of 16 amino acids. V was clipped by 5 bases and J by 2 bases; unmatched bases: 5.

The chain carries TRBV5-6 and TRBJ2-3, with 14 positions matching TRBD2. Germline values: CDR1 SGHDT, CDR2 YYEEEE. The CDR3 totals 16 residues. Trimming cost V 0 bases and J 5 bases; bases outside gene matches: 2. The CDR3 reads CASSLVTSGRVDTQYF. CDR3 DNA sequence: TGTGCCAGCAGCTTGGTGACTAGCGGGAGGGTAGATACGCAGTATTTT.

This clonotype has just a few counts. This rearrangement joins TRBV5-4 to TRBJ2-2; TRBD2 agrees at 7 bases. Germline CDR1 and CDR2: SGHNT and YYREEE (reference sequence). The trim removed 5 bases at V and 5 bases at J, leaving 9 bases unmatched. The CDR3 is made up of 15 amino acids. The CDR3 loop reads CASSPGRVRTGELFF. For the CDR3, the DNA is TGTGCCAGCAGTCCTGGGAGGGTCCGGACCGGGGAGCTGTTTTTT.

This clonotype was counted only a few times. The chain couples TRBV29-1 to TRBJ2-1, with D tentatively TRBD1 (5 bases). Per germline, CDR1 SQVTM and CDR2 ANQGSEA. The CDR3 consists of 15 residues. V lost 3 bases and J 1 base, leaving 13 bases between the germline ends. The CDR3 DNA reads TGCAGCGTTGAGCAGCGACAGCCGTCCTACAATGAGCAGTTCTTC. Translating it yields CSVEQRQPSYNEQFF.

The chain recombines TRBV12-3 or TRBV12-4 with TRBJ1-2, with unresolved D. The CDR3 runs 14 residues. V was trimmed by 1 base and J by 3 bases, leaving 9 bases between them. The CDR3 sequence is CASSLGREYYGYTF. In DNA, the CDR3 is TGTGCCAGCAGTTTAGGACGGGAGTACTATGGCTACACCTTC.

This chain uses TRBV20-1 with TRBJ2-7, with a tentative D call TRBD1 (6 bases). This CDR3 is built from 14 residues. V gave up 3 bases and J gave up 4 bases, with 16 bases separating them. CDR1 and CDR2 from the germline V gene are DFQATT and SNEGSKA (reference sequence). The chain's CDR3 is CSASPQTGLYEQYV. The CDR3 DNA reads TGCAGTGCTAGCCCTCAGACAGGACTTTACGAGCAGTACGTC.

The chain uses TRBV13 and TRBJ2-6, with D maybe TRBD1 (6 bases). The CDR3 sequence is 16 residues long. Trimming shortened V by 5 bases and J by 0 bases, and 11 bases separated the two germline ends. The germline V gene has CDR1 PRHDT and CDR2 FYEKMQ (reference sequence). CDR3 sequence (DNA): TGTGCCAGCAGCGTGCTAGGGGGCTCTGGGGCCAACGTCCTGACTTTC. It encodes CASSVLGGSGANVLTF.